The rows below give T cell receptor beta chains drawn from one sample of a study of T cells after yellow fever vaccination. Using its own MiXCR run on the 5' RACE reads, TCRdb lists one record per CDR3 protein. Of 200,000 to 300,000 distinct CDR3 sequences detected, approximately 6.8% appear once; the ten largest clones hold 1.1%. Sample: CD4+ T cells sorted from PBMCs, taken on the day of the yellow fever booster vaccination. The receptor source for this set is a man aged 25 to 40 who received the YFV17D yellow fever vaccine. CDR3s include the opening cysteine and the closing phenylalanine or tryptophan. Fields, in order: CDR3 length, clone size, D gene, V gene, J gene, CDR3 protein, CDR3 DNA. D genes are given only for firm matches. Not all rows give a size; the values are once, few, many and, for expanded clones, a class.

CDR3 length: 16; clone size: NA; D gene: TRBD2; V gene: TRBV15; J gene: TRBJ2-7; CDR3 protein: CATSRDYSGRSHEQYF; CDR3 DNA: TGTGCCACCAGCAGAGACTATAGCGGGAGGTCCCACGAGCAGTACTTC
CDR3 length: 13; clone size: few; D gene: TRBD1; V gene: TRBV20-1; J gene: TRBJ2-1; CDR3 protein: CSALGQQYNEQFF; CDR3 DNA: TGCAGTGCTTTGGGACAGCAATACAATGAGCAGTTCTTC
CDR3 length: 16; clone size: NA; D gene: NA; V gene: TRBV7-2; J gene: TRBJ1-2; CDR3 protein: CASSLDSSGIGYGYTF; CDR3 DNA: TGTGCCAGCAGCTTAGATTCGTCGGGGATTGGGTATGGCTACACCTTC
CDR3 length: 16; clone size: NA; D gene: TRBD2; V gene: TRBV7-6; J gene: TRBJ2-5; CDR3 protein: CASSRTAAGVLETQYF; CDR3 DNA: TGTGCCAGCAGCCGTACAGCAGCGGGAGTTTTAGAGACCCAGTACTTC
CDR3 length: 15; clone size: few; D gene: TRBD2; V gene: TRBV7-2; J gene: TRBJ2-1; CDR3 protein: CASSLNAGGADEQFF; CDR3 DNA: TGTGCCAGCAGCTTAAACGCGGGGGGGGCGGATGAGCAGTTCTTC
CDR3 length: 15; clone size: few; D gene: NA; V gene: TRBV20-1; J gene: TRBJ2-2; CDR3 protein: CSAPGNQGLTGELFF; CDR3 DNA: TGCAGTGCCCCCGGGAACCAAGGTTTAACGGGGGAGCTGTTTTTT
CDR3 length: 16; clone size: NA; D gene: NA; V gene: TRBV7-2; J gene: TRBJ2-3; CDR3 protein: CASSPNLGAGTDTQYF; CDR3 DNA: TGTGCCAGCAGCCCCAATCTCGGGGCGGGGACAGATACGCAGTATTTT
CDR3 length: 13; clone size: many; D gene: NA; V gene: TRBV9; J gene: TRBJ2-1; CDR3 protein: CASSAGPWDEQFF; CDR3 DNA: TGTGCCAGCAGCGCCGGGCCCTGGGATGAGCAGTTCTTC
CDR3 length: 15; clone size: NA; D gene: TRBD2; V gene: TRBV6-2/TRBV6-3; J gene: TRBJ2-1; CDR3 protein: CASSPLAAAYNEQFF; CDR3 DNA: TGTGCCAGCAGTCCACTAGCGGCAGCCTACAATGAGCAGTTCTTC
CDR3 length: 12; clone size: NA; D gene: NA; V gene: TRBV4-3; J gene: TRBJ1-2; CDR3 protein: CASSHQGDGYTF; CDR3 DNA: TGCGCCAGCAGCCATCAGGGTGATGGCTACACCTTC
CDR3 length: 17; clone size: many; D gene: TRBD2; V gene: TRBV7-2; J gene: TRBJ2-3; CDR3 protein: CASSLVGGGGPTDTQYF; CDR3 DNA: TGTGCCAGCAGCTTAGTGGGCGGGGGGGGGCCCACAGATACGCAGTATTTT
CDR3 length: 12; clone size: few; D gene: NA; V gene: TRBV21-1; J gene: TRBJ2-3; CDR3 protein: CASSKGGDTQYF; CDR3 DNA: TGTGCCAGCAGCAAAGGTGGGGATACGCAGTATTTT
CDR3 length: 13; clone size: few; D gene: TRBD2; V gene: TRBV12-3/TRBV12-4; J gene: TRBJ2-1; CDR3 protein: CASRTRLADEQFF; CDR3 DNA: TGTGCCAGCAGAACCCGACTAGCCGATGAGCAGTTCTTC
CDR3 length: 15; clone size: NA; D gene: NA; V gene: TRBV11-2; J gene: TRBJ2-1; CDR3 protein: CASSLLRFSYNEQFF; CDR3 DNA: TGTGCCAGCAGCTTACTCCGGTTTTCCTACAATGAGCAGTTCTTC
CDR3 length: 14; clone size: NA; D gene: NA; V gene: TRBV12-3/TRBV12-4; J gene: TRBJ2-3; CDR3 protein: CASSSVPTPGEQYF; CDR3 DNA: TGTGCCAGCAGTTCCGTCCCCACTCCGGGAGAGCAGTATTTT
CDR3 length: 15; clone size: NA; D gene: TRBD2; V gene: TRBV7-2; J gene: TRBJ2-1; CDR3 protein: CASSLLAGPYNEQFF; CDR3 DNA: TGTGCCAGCAGCTTACTAGCGGGGCCTTACAATGAGCAGTTCTTC
CDR3 length: 15; clone size: many; D gene: NA; V gene: TRBV7-2; J gene: TRBJ2-7; CDR3 protein: CASSINGRIGYEQYF; CDR3 DNA: TGTGCCAGCAGCATCAACGGACGGATAGGCTACGAGCAGTACTTC
CDR3 length: 21; clone size: few; D gene: NA; V gene: TRBV6-2/TRBV6-3; J gene: TRBJ2-6; CDR3 protein: CASSYSGWTRDRSSGANVLTF; CDR3 DNA: TGTGCCAGCAGTTACTCCGGCTGGACAAGGGATCGGAGCTCTGGGGCCAACGTCCTGACTTTC
CDR3 length: 16; clone size: NA; D gene: TRBD2; V gene: TRBV13; J gene: TRBJ2-7; CDR3 protein: CVSSGGGLAGASEQYF; CDR3 DNA: TGTGTCAGCAGCGGAGGGGGACTAGCGGGAGCCTCCGAGCAGTACTTC
CDR3 length: 15; clone size: few; D gene: NA; V gene: TRBV13; J gene: TRBJ2-5; CDR3 protein: CASSLGRDSWETQYF; CDR3 DNA: TGTGCCAGCAGCTTAGGCCGGGATAGCTGGGAGACCCAGTACTTC
CDR3 length: 17; clone size: NA; D gene: TRBD2; V gene: TRBV27; J gene: TRBJ2-1; CDR3 protein: CASSSRTSGSIRNEQFF; CDR3 DNA: TGTGCCAGCAGTTCCCGGACTAGCGGGAGTATTCGGAATGAGCAGTTCTTC
CDR3 length: 16; clone size: few; D gene: TRBD2; V gene: TRBV5-1; J gene: TRBJ2-1; CDR3 protein: CASSLEGGRGYNEQFF; CDR3 DNA: TGCGCCAGCAGCTTGGAGGGCGGGAGGGGATACAATGAGCAGTTCTTC
CDR3 length: 17; clone size: NA; D gene: TRBD2; V gene: TRBV3-1; J gene: TRBJ2-3; CDR3 protein: CASSQDRLAASTDTQYF; CDR3 DNA: TGTGCCAGCAGCCAAGATCGGCTAGCGGCTAGCACAGATACGCAGTATTTT
CDR3 length: 13; clone size: few; D gene: TRBD1; V gene: TRBV20-1; J gene: TRBJ1-5; CDR3 protein: CSANRGQGQPQHF; CDR3 DNA: TGCAGTGCTAACAGGGGGCAAGGTCAGCCCCAGCATTTT
CDR3 length: 15; clone size: many; D gene: TRBD2; V gene: TRBV24-1; J gene: TRBJ2-1; CDR3 protein: CATSDGLAGIHEQFF; CDR3 DNA: TGTGCCACCAGTGATGGGCTAGCGGGAATCCATGAGCAGTTCTTC
CDR3 length: 13; clone size: few; D gene: NA; V gene: TRBV5-1; J gene: TRBJ2-3; CDR3 protein: CASSSGAPDTQYF; CDR3 DNA: TGCGCCAGCAGCTCCGGAGCTCCAGATACGCAGTATTTT
CDR3 length: 14; clone size: many; D gene: TRBD1; V gene: TRBV5-6; J gene: TRBJ2-5; CDR3 protein: CASSLWTGAETQYF; CDR3 DNA: TGTGCCAGCAGCCTTTGGACAGGGGCCGAGACCCAGTACTTC
CDR3 length: 17; clone size: many; D gene: NA; V gene: TRBV7-2; J gene: TRBJ2-7; CDR3 protein: CASSLARSGGFSYEQYF; CDR3 DNA: TGTGCCAGCAGCTTAGCGCGTAGTGGCGGGTTTTCCTACGAGCAGTACTTC
CDR3 length: 13; clone size: many; D gene: TRBD2; V gene: TRBV29-1; J gene: TRBJ2-5; CDR3 protein: CSVGGLAGETQYF; CDR3 DNA: TGCAGCGTTGGAGGACTAGCGGGAGAGACCCAGTACTTC
CDR3 length: 15; clone size: NA; D gene: TRBD2; V gene: TRBV4-3; J gene: TRBJ2-3; CDR3 protein: CASSPQLAGEDTQYF; CDR3 DNA: TGCGCCAGCAGCCCCCAACTAGCGGGAGAAGATACGCAGTATTTT
CDR3 length: 11; clone size: few; D gene: NA; V gene: TRBV2; J gene: TRBJ1-1; CDR3 protein: CASSQQGVAFF; CDR3 DNA: TGTGCCAGCAGCCAACAGGGAGTGGCTTTCTTT
CDR3 length: 16; clone size: many; D gene: TRBD1; V gene: TRBV15; J gene: TRBJ2-6; CDR3 protein: CATSRGDRAGANVLTF; CDR3 DNA: TGTGCCACCAGCAGGGGGGACAGGGCTGGGGCCAACGTCCTGACTTTC
CDR3 length: 15; clone size: few; D gene: TRBD2; V gene: TRBV18; J gene: TRBJ2-5; CDR3 protein: CASSPAGGPQETQYF; CDR3 DNA: TGTGCCAGCTCACCGGCGGGAGGGCCCCAAGAGACCCAGTACTTC
CDR3 length: 15; clone size: many; D gene: NA; V gene: TRBV5-1; J gene: TRBJ2-5; CDR3 protein: CASSLAGNIQETQYF; CDR3 DNA: TGCGCCAGCAGCTTGGCCGGTAACATCCAAGAGACCCAGTACTTC
CDR3 length: 16; clone size: few; D gene: NA; V gene: TRBV7-2; J gene: TRBJ2-7; CDR3 protein: CASSLDPLGGDYEQYF; CDR3 DNA: TGTGCCAGCAGCCTCGACCCTTTGGGGGGTGACTACGAGCAGTACTTC
CDR3 length: 14; clone size: few; D gene: NA; V gene: TRBV6-5; J gene: TRBJ1-5; CDR3 protein: CASSYGNINQPQHF; CDR3 DNA: TGTGCCAGCAGTTACGGGAACATCAATCAGCCCCAGCATTTT
CDR3 length: 15; clone size: many; D gene: TRBD1; V gene: TRBV5-1; J gene: TRBJ2-3; CDR3 protein: CASSFQGAGTDTQYF; CDR3 DNA: TGTGCCAGCAGCTTTCAGGGGGCCGGCACAGATACGCAGTATTTT
CDR3 length: 15; clone size: many; D gene: TRBD2; V gene: TRBV7-3; J gene: TRBJ2-7; CDR3 protein: CASSLGLAGEDEQYF; CDR3 DNA: TGTGCCAGCAGCTTGGGACTAGCGGGAGAAGACGAGCAGTACTTC
CDR3 length: 13; clone size: many; D gene: TRBD1; V gene: TRBV10-3; J gene: TRBJ2-7; CDR3 protein: CAIGGTGPYEQYF; CDR3 DNA: TGTGCCATCGGCGGGACAGGCCCCTACGAGCAGTACTTC
CDR3 length: 15; clone size: NA; D gene: NA; V gene: TRBV5-1; J gene: TRBJ2-1; CDR3 protein: CASSPWGGTYNEQFF; CDR3 DNA: TGCGCCAGCAGCCCATGGGGAGGAACGTACAATGAGCAGTTCTTC
CDR3 length: 14; clone size: NA; D gene: NA; V gene: TRBV5-1; J gene: TRBJ2-5; CDR3 protein: CASSLDRPQETQYF; CDR3 DNA: TGCGCCAGCAGCTTGGACAGACCCCAAGAGACCCAGTACTTC
CDR3 length: 14; clone size: few; D gene: TRBD2; V gene: TRBV7-2; J gene: TRBJ2-7; CDR3 protein: CASTPGGGWDEQYF; CDR3 DNA: TGTGCCAGCACTCCGGGGGGGGGCTGGGACGAGCAGTACTTC
CDR3 length: 12; clone size: many; D gene: NA; V gene: TRBV20-1; J gene: TRBJ2-3; CDR3 protein: CSANRDPRSGHF; CDR3 DNA: TGCAGTGCAAACCGGGACCCGAGGTCGGGGCATTTT
CDR3 length: 12; clone size: few; D gene: NA; V gene: TRBV7-2; J gene: TRBJ2-5; CDR3 protein: CASSLFSETQYF; CDR3 DNA: TGTGCCAGCAGCTTATTTTCCGAGACCCAGTACTTC
CDR3 length: 15; clone size: few; D gene: TRBD2; V gene: TRBV7-2; J gene: TRBJ2-7; CDR3 protein: CASGPRTSGSIEQYF; CDR3 DNA: TGTGCCAGCGGACCACGGACTAGCGGGAGTATAGAGCAGTACTTC
CDR3 length: 14; clone size: few; D gene: NA; V gene: TRBV5-1; J gene: TRBJ2-3; CDR3 protein: CASRTSSRTDTQYF; CDR3 DNA: TGCGCCAGCAGGACTAGTTCAAGGACAGATACGCAGTATTTT
CDR3 length: 15; clone size: NA; D gene: TRBD1; V gene: TRBV7-2; J gene: TRBJ2-7; CDR3 protein: CASRGRDRKAYEQYF; CDR3 DNA: TGTGCCAGCAGGGGACGGGACAGGAAAGCCTACGAGCAGTACTTC
CDR3 length: 15; clone size: NA; D gene: NA; V gene: TRBV7-6; J gene: TRBJ2-5; CDR3 protein: CASSLERQGGGTQYF; CDR3 DNA: TGTGCCAGCAGCTTAGAACGGCAGGGGGGAGGGACCCAGTACTTC
CDR3 length: 15; clone size: NA; D gene: TRBD2; V gene: TRBV12-3/TRBV12-4; J gene: TRBJ2-1; CDR3 protein: CASRPSGIAYNEQFF; CDR3 DNA: TGTGCCAGCAGGCCTAGCGGGATCGCCTACAATGAGCAGTTCTTC
CDR3 length: 13; clone size: many; D gene: NA; V gene: TRBV5-1; J gene: TRBJ2-2; CDR3 protein: CASSQAGTGELFF; CDR3 DNA: TGCGCCAGCAGCCAGGCGGGAACCGGGGAGCTGTTTTTT
CDR3 length: 15; clone size: few; D gene: TRBD2; V gene: TRBV6-1; J gene: TRBJ2-7; CDR3 protein: CASRRGLAGIDEQYF; CDR3 DNA: TGTGCCAGCAGAAGGGGACTAGCGGGAATCGACGAGCAGTACTTC
CDR3 length: 15; clone size: few; D gene: TRBD1; V gene: TRBV7-2; J gene: TRBJ1-3; CDR3 protein: CASSYQQGGGNTIYF; CDR3 DNA: TGTGCCAGCAGCTATCAGCAGGGGGGAGGAAACACCATATATTTT
CDR3 length: 13; clone size: many; D gene: NA; V gene: TRBV20-1; J gene: TRBJ2-5; CDR3 protein: CSASFRRGETQYF; CDR3 DNA: TGCAGTGCTAGTTTCAGACGAGGAGAGACCCAGTACTTC
CDR3 length: 14; clone size: many; D gene: TRBD1; V gene: TRBV7-2; J gene: TRBJ2-7; CDR3 protein: CASSFRQGPYEQYF; CDR3 DNA: TGTGCCAGCAGCTTCCGACAGGGACCTTACGAGCAGTACTTC
CDR3 length: 14; clone size: few; D gene: TRBD2; V gene: TRBV7-3; J gene: TRBJ2-7; CDR3 protein: CASSTSGKGYEQYF; CDR3 DNA: TGTGCCAGCAGCACTAGCGGGAAAGGTTACGAGCAGTACTTC
CDR3 length: 16; clone size: few; D gene: NA; V gene: TRBV18; J gene: TRBJ2-3; CDR3 protein: CASSLGAGNRADTQYF; CDR3 DNA: TGTGCCAGCTCACTCGGAGCGGGAAACAGGGCAGATACGCAGTATTTT
CDR3 length: 15; clone size: NA; D gene: TRBD1; V gene: TRBV5-1; J gene: TRBJ2-7; CDR3 protein: CASSTTGTGTYEQYF; CDR3 DNA: TGCGCCAGCAGCACAACCGGGACAGGAACCTACGAGCAGTACTTC